This is a list of T cell receptor beta chains from one sample in a study of T cells after yellow fever vaccination. From the 5' RACE reads, TCRdb called clonotypes with MiXCR, one entry per CDR3 protein. Altogether some 220,000 distinct CDR3 sequences are present, 2.5% to 3.5% being singletons, with the ten largest covering around 3.2%. The sequencing here drew on CD4+ T cells sorted from PBMCs, taken 10 days after the yellow fever booster vaccination. The receptors originated from a young man who received the YFV17D yellow fever vaccine. Each CDR3 is given with its conserved first and last residue. D genes are given only for firm matches. The size entry is marked missing in some rows and otherwise reads once, few, many or a size class.

j_call v_call d_call clone_size cdr3_aa cdr3_nt
TRBJ1-4 TRBV10-3 NA many CAISESLIQNEKLFF TGTGCCATCAGTGAGTCGCTGATCCAAAATGAAAAACTGTTTTTT
TRBJ1-1 TRBV14 NA NA CASSHPTEKVTEAFF TGTGCCAGCAGCCACCCGACAGAAAAGGTAACTGAAGCTTTCTTT
TRBJ1-2 TRBV30 NA few CAWSVRGEDGYTF TGTGCCTGGAGTGTACGGGGGGAAGATGGCTACACCTTC
TRBJ1-5 TRBV7-2 NA NA CASSFTQDQPQHF TGTGCCAGCAGCTTCACCCAAGATCAGCCCCAGCATTTT
TRBJ1-5 TRBV2 NA many CASKLYNQPQHF TGTGCCAGCAAACTGTACAATCAGCCCCAGCATTTT
TRBJ1-6 TRBV27 TRBD1 many CASSRRSGTGDSPLHF TGTGCCAGCAGTCGACGATCCGGGACAGGGGATTCACCCCTCCACTTT
TRBJ2-4 TRBV20-1 NA few CSARDRSGAQYF TGCAGTGCTAGAGATCGCTCCGGCGCTCAGTACTTC
TRBJ1-1 TRBV18 NA few CASSPRRRDTEAFF TGTGCCAGCTCACCTAGGAGGAGGGACACTGAAGCTTTCTTT
TRBJ1-6 TRBV20-1 NA NA CSARGGARSPLHF TGCAGTGCTAGAGGAGGGGCGCGTTCACCCCTCCACTTT
TRBJ1-1 TRBV10-2 NA many CASRRGEGTEAFF TGCGCCAGCAGAAGGGGGGAGGGCACTGAAGCTTTCTTT
TRBJ1-3 TRBV5-1 NA NA CASSLAGTRFGNTIYF TGCGCCAGCAGCTTGGCCGGGACACGCTTTGGAAACACCATATATTTT
TRBJ1-1 TRBV7-6 NA many CASSLGNMNTEAFF TGTGCCAGCAGCTTAGGGAACATGAACACTGAAGCTTTCTTT
TRBJ2-5 TRBV5-1 NA many CASSLAGETQYF TGTGCCAGCAGCTTGGCTGGGGAGACCCAGTACTTC
TRBJ1-4 TRBV12-3/TRBV12-4 NA many CASSLGEKLFF TGTGCCAGCAGTTTGGGTGAAAAACTGTTTTTT
TRBJ2-1 TRBV5-8 NA many CASSPWTVTWNEQFF TGTGCCAGCAGCCCCTGGACGGTAACGTGGAATGAGCAGTTCTTC
TRBJ2-4 TRBV2 NA many CASSESGLLAKNIQYF TGTGCCAGCAGCGAATCGGGGCTCCTAGCCAAAAACATTCAGTACTTC
TRBJ1-2 TRBV7-2 NA NA CASSWGLKYGYTF TGTGCCAGCAGCTGGGGCCTTAAGTATGGCTACACCTTC
TRBJ2-1 TRBV27 TRBD1 many CASSHGTDNEQFF TGTGCCAGCAGTCACGGGACAGACAATGAGCAGTTCTTC
TRBJ1-5 TRBV3-1 TRBD1 many CASSHSLDRASNQPQHF TGTGCCAGCAGCCACTCACTGGACAGGGCCAGCAATCAGCCCCAGCATTTT
TRBJ1-1 TRBV5-1 NA many CASSLVFAGRGNTEAFF TGCGCCAGCAGCTTGGTGTTTGCAGGCCGGGGGAACACTGAAGCTTTCTTT
TRBJ2-1 TRBV7-2 NA many CASSLDLNYNEQFF TGTGCCAGCAGCTTAGACCTAAACTACAATGAGCAGTTCTTC
TRBJ2-5 TRBV9 TRBD2 few CASSVGAGGGMETQYF TGTGCCAGCAGCGTAGGAGCCGGGGGGGGGATGGAGACCCAGTACTTC
TRBJ1-5 TRBV4-2 NA few CASSQPGAGNQPQHF TGTGCCAGCAGCCAGCCAGGGGCAGGCAATCAGCCCCAGCATTTT
TRBJ2-5 TRBV12-3/TRBV12-4 TRBD2 many CASSFTGGQETQYF TGTGCCAGCAGTTTTACGGGGGGGCAAGAGACCCAGTACTTC
TRBJ2-1 TRBV7-2 NA many CASSLYSSYNEQFF TGTGCCAGCAGCTTATACAGCTCCTACAATGAGCAGTTCTTC
TRBJ1-2 TRBV7-2 NA many CASSLWAAYGYTF TGTGCCAGCAGCTTATGGGCAGCGTATGGCTACACCTTC
TRBJ1-1 TRBV21-1 NA NA CASSKKAGDTEAFF TGTGCCAGCAGCAAAAAGGCAGGGGACACTGAAGCTTTCTTT
TRBJ1-2 TRBV15 TRBD1 many CATSRDGRGYGYTF TGTGCCACCAGCAGAGATGGCAGGGGGTATGGCTACACCTTC
TRBJ1-6 TRBV5-1 NA many CASRQGNSPLHF TGCGCCAGCAGACAGGGTAATTCACCCCTCCACTTT
TRBJ2-2 TRBV19 NA few CASTVRDFGELFF TGTGCCAGTACCGTGCGGGATTTCGGGGAGCTGTTTTTT
TRBJ2-2 TRBV11-3 NA many CASSPWTPSNTGELFF TGTGCCAGCAGCCCATGGACTCCCTCGAACACCGGGGAGCTGTTTTTT
TRBJ2-1 TRBV7-2 TRBD1 NA CASSPRQGLAEQFF TGTGCCAGCAGCCCACGACAGGGGCTGGCTGAGCAGTTCTTC
TRBJ1-4 TRBV18 NA many CASSPRGSTNEKLFF TGTGCCAGCTCACCACGGGGGTCAACTAATGAAAAACTGTTTTTT
TRBJ2-3 TRBV6-5 TRBD2 NA CASSYSTSGVRDTQYF TGTGCCAGCAGTTACTCGACTAGCGGGGTACGAGATACGCAGTATTTT
TRBJ1-3 TRBV7-2 NA many CASSFQFGAGNTIYF TGTGCCAGCAGCTTCCAGTTTGGGGCTGGAAACACCATATATTTT
TRBJ1-5 TRBV5-4 NA many CASSHDDQPQHF TGTGCCAGCAGCCATGACGATCAGCCCCAGCATTTT
TRBJ1-1 TRBV6-6 TRBD1 many CASSTILPRYPGQGAEAFF TGTGCCAGCAGCACTATTCTCCCTAGATATCCGGGACAGGGGGCTGAAGCTTTCTTT
TRBJ1-3 TRBV5-1 NA NA CASSLVGGRLSGNTIYF TGCGCCAGCAGCTTGGTAGGAGGGCGCCTCTCTGGAAACACCATATATTTT
TRBJ1-2 TRBV18 NA NA CASSRSGGVQGRYTF TGTGCCAGCTCTCGCTCCGGAGGCGTGCAGGGGAGATACACCTTC
TRBJ2-5 TRBV2 TRBD2 NA CASHRLAAQETQYF TGTGCCAGCCATCGACTAGCGGCCCAAGAGACCCAGTACTTC
TRBJ2-1 TRBV6-5 NA NA CASSHTDEQFF TGTGCCAGCAGCCACACGGATGAGCAGTTCTTC
TRBJ2-7 TRBV6-2/TRBV6-3 NA many CASSYLGGRSYEQYF TGTGCCAGCAGTTATTTAGGGGGAAGGTCCTACGAGCAGTACTTC
TRBJ2-1 TRBV12-3/TRBV12-4 TRBD2 many CASSRTSGGGSYNEQFF TGTGCCAGCAGCCGGACTAGCGGGGGAGGCTCCTACAATGAGCAGTTCTTC
TRBJ2-1 TRBV5-1 TRBD1 many CASSLAQMTGTNEQFF TGCGCCAGCAGCTTGGCCCAAATGACAGGGACGAATGAGCAGTTCTTC
TRBJ1-1 TRBV6-2/TRBV6-3 NA NA CASGGPMNTEAFF TGTGCCAGCGGGGGCCCCATGAACACTGAAGCTTTCTTT
TRBJ1-1 TRBV12-3/TRBV12-4 NA many CASSLEGAEAFF TGTGCCAGCAGTTTGGAGGGGGCTGAAGCTTTCTTT
TRBJ1-2 TRBV30 NA few CAWSVLGKGYTF TGTGCCTGGAGTGTACTTGGGAAAGGCTACACCTTC
TRBJ1-2 TRBV5-1 NA many CASSRGDRDRAGGYTF TGCGCCAGCAGCCGGGGAGACCGCGACAGAGCCGGTGGCTACACCTTC
TRBJ2-1 TRBV4-3 NA few CASSPIGEPLPNEQFF TGCGCCAGCAGCCCGATAGGGGAGCCCCTGCCCAATGAGCAGTTCTTC
TRBJ1-2 TRBV29-1 TRBD1 NA CSAGTGGGRGYTF TGCAGCGCCGGGACAGGGGGCGGACGTGGCTACACCTTC
TRBJ2-3 TRBV4-3 NA few CASSQQSVGYTDTQYF TGCGCCAGCAGCCAGCAATCCGTCGGATACACAGATACGCAGTATTTT
TRBJ2-7 TRBV2 NA NA CASQQDGEVYEQYF TGTGCCAGCCAACAGGACGGGGAAGTATACGAGCAGTACTTC
TRBJ1-5 TRBV7-2 TRBD1 NA CASSRGTDLVLGPQHF TGTGCCAGCAGCCGCGGGACAGACCTTGTCTTAGGGCCCCAGCATTTT
TRBJ1-2 TRBV12-3/TRBV12-4 NA many CASSPSYGQLGNYGYTF TGTGCCAGCAGCCCTTCTTATGGGCAACTAGGGAACTATGGCTACACCTTC
TRBJ2-5 TRBV11-1 NA many CASSLQAPIQETQYF TGTGCCAGCAGCTTACAGGCGCCCATCCAAGAGACCCAGTACTTC
TRBJ2-5 TRBV21-1 NA few CASSKVRTSGGGRRQETQYF TGTGCCAGCAGCAAAGTTCGGACTAGCGGGGGTGGCCGGCGACAAGAGACCCAGTACTTC
TRBJ2-7 TRBV7-3 NA few CASSLTGGVGEQYF TGTGCCAGCAGCTTGACAGGAGGCGTAGGCGAGCAGTACTTC
TRBJ1-2 TRBV7-9 TRBD1 NA CASSSMGQNYGYTF TGTGCCAGCAGCTCGATGGGACAGAACTATGGCTACACCTTC
TRBJ2-4 TRBV5-1 NA many CASSPEGREAKNIQYF TGCGCCAGCAGCCCGGAAGGTCGCGAAGCCAAAAACATTCAGTACTTC